The clone carrying this T cell receptor (beta chain) was counted a few times. No antigen is known for it. The read gets to within 3 residues of the CDR3 end, and the germline J gene fills in the rest. This sample is part of a study of T cell clonality in common variable immunodeficiency. Broader study findings: CVID patient heterogeneity limited repertoire-clinical complication correlations. Fewer deletions and N-nucleotide insertions were reportedly seen in common variable immunodeficiency TCR beta sequences.

Using immunoSEQ multiplex PCR, the repertoire was profiled, and TCRdb retains in-frame clones only, with some absent. Singletons are absent from the sample, which has 26,000 or so clones. Trimming cost V 2 bases and J 3 bases; bases outside gene matches: 5. The CDR3 consists of 15 residues. Germline loops: CDR1 SGHDT, CDR2 YYEEEE. V and J are TRBV5-6 and TRBJ2-1, with 7 bases that match TRBD2. Sample: peripheral blood mononuclear cells. The receptor was derived from a human donor with common variable immunodeficiency. The CDR3 is CASSFPAGFYNEQFF. The covered CDR3 bases are TGTGCCAGCAGCTTCCCAGCGGGGTTCTACAATGAG.